Given below is one T cell receptor (beta chain) in context. The antigen this receptor binds is unknown. Per-base qualities were not stored, and no clone one base away is much larger. The sample belongs to a study of shared clonotypes between healthy human individuals (dated by TCRdb to 2020 to 2021). In the study overall: The cohort included three men and a couple of women between 18 and 49 years of age. The study deeply sequenced blood TCR repertoires of about 5 healthy adults to estimate repertoire size and the extent of clonotype sharing between individuals. Per donor, leukapheresis produced somewhere between about 0.8 and 9 billion PBMCs. For each donor, CD4 naive and CD4 memory were each run on three plates, CD8 naive on two plates, and CD8 memory on one plate. To increase sequencing depth and limit assay-specific biases, different laboratories used diverse techniques to prepare libraries and sequence TCR repertoires.

Via the germline V gene, CDR1 is MDHEN and CDR2 SYDVKM. CDR3 length: 15 amino acids, cysteine to phenylalanine. Kept here is only the CDR3 DNA, which spans 45 bases and is read in frame from base 1. Germline trimming amounts to 6 bases on V and 2 bases on J, with 9 as the count of junction bases outside the gene matches. General findings and caveats noted by the study authors: Pairwise subsampling led to the expectation that sequencing depth would affect the degree of clonotype sharing among donors. When a few donors were compared, the shared fraction of clonotypes was 5% to 6.5% for naive CD4, around 3.5% for naive CD8, about 2.5% for memory CD4, and under 0.5% for memory CD8. Because the study included only a small number of donors, the genetic and exposure-history diversity represented was limited. Even with the large sequencing depth, rarefaction of the sorted-subset datasets indicated that sequencing was incomplete. Compared with non-shared clonotypes, the clonotypes found in all four sorted-subset donors had higher generation probabilities. Sampling was restricted to blood, and TCR repertoires in tissue are likely to differ from TCR repertoires in blood. Naive subsets generally had larger estimated clonotype richness than memory subsets did.

The donors were healthy, HIV-negative adults with no recently reported acute infections or vaccinations. Every donor was a Caucasian adult living in Nashville, Tennessee, USA. Magnetic negative selection was used to enrich CD4+ T cells, after which naive cells were positively selected on CD45RA and the negative fraction became the memory subset. Blood was collected by leukapheresis, and PBMCs were isolated by Ficoll-Histopaque density gradient centrifugation and then cryopreserved in liquid nitrogen vapor phase. Purity and quantity of every magnetically sorted T cell population were checked by analytical flow cytometry. From each sorted fraction, genomic DNA was isolated and quantified by UV absorbance on a Nanodrop 2000c. Using the deep immunoSEQ assay, TCR CDR3 regions were amplified from genomic DNA by multiplex PCR. Extracted genomic DNA from each cell subset was distributed evenly across all wells of several immunoSEQ 96-well plates, and each plate was treated as a replicate. For sorted subsets, roughly 200 ng of genomic DNA, equivalent to around 31,000 T cell genomes, went into each replicate PCR. Purified libraries were measured with a Qubit 3.0 fluorometer, size-checked on a Bioanalyzer 2100, and measured again with the KAPA Library Quantification kit. Each immunoSEQ 96-well plate was sequenced on its own single-read 150-cycle Illumina NextSeq 550 flow cell. The authors' analysis ran thus. Because the immunoSEQ output held only junctional sequences and lacked quality scores, the filtering could not match the filtering applied to full-length reads. To assign V/J genes and CDR3, sequences were annotated using PyIR, a Python wrapper for IgBLAST v1.9, with IMGT germline references. Reads were removed for weak V/J assignments (E-value above 1e-6), missing CDR3, stop codons, out-of-frame junctions, or ambiguous translated residues. V3J clonotypes were defined by identical inferred V gene, J gene, and CDR3 amino acid sequence. Percentage overlap between repertoires was calculated by dividing the number of shared unique clonotypes by the size of the smaller repertoire. RTK rarefaction, the Chao1 estimator, and Recon v2.1 estimates of unobserved clonotypes were used to assess repertoire richness. For all TCRbeta clonotypes obtained by the gDNA method from a few donors, generation probabilities were computed with OLGA. TCRdb took over this immuneACCESS table, retaining in-frame rearrangements with V and J assigned. Such tables are incomplete; in checked studies, under half of the missing clones stem from an unresolved V gene, and the remainder is unexplained. That table supplies the V and J calls and clone size; D and trimming were determined from the DNA. This sample holds 2 million to 2.5 million clones; approximately 93% were observed only once. Under 0.45% of the sample lies in the top ten.

The rearrangement joined TRBV28 to TRBJ2-7; 8 bases in between match TRBD1. What was sequenced was naive CD4+ T cells from PBMCs. In the paper's terms, the cell subset or site label means: CD45RA+ positively selected. The TCR sequence derives from a young man in good health. Some clones in this sample may be carry-over from other donors' samples. The CDR3 corresponds to CASRYNRGAAYEQYF. The base sequence is TGTGCCAGCAGATATAACAGGGGGGCGGCCTACGAGCAGTACTTC.